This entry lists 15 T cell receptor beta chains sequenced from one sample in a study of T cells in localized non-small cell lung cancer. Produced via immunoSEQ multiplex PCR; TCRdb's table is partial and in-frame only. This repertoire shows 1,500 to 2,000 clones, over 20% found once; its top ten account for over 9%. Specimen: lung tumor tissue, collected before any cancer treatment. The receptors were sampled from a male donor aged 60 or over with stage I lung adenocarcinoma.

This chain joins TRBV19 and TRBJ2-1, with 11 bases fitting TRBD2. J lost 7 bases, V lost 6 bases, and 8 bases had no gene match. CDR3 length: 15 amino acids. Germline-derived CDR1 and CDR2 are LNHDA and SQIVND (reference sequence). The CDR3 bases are TGTGCCAGTAGGACACTAGCGGGGGCGAGGAATGAGCAGTTCTTC. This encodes CASRTLAGARNEQFF.

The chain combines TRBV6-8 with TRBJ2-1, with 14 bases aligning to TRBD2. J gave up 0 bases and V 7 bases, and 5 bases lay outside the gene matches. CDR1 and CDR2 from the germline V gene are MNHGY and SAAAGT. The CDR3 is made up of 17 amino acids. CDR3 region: CASKGLAGASSYNEQFF. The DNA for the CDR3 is TGTGCCAGCAAGGGACTAGCGGGGGCCAGCTCCTACAATGAGCAGTTCTTC.

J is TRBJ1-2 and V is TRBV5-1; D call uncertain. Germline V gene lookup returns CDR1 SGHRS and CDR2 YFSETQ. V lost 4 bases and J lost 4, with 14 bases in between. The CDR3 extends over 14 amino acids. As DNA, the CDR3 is TGCGCCAGCAGCCCGCGGGAGGGCTTCTATGGCTACACCTTC. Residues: CASSPREGFYGYTF.

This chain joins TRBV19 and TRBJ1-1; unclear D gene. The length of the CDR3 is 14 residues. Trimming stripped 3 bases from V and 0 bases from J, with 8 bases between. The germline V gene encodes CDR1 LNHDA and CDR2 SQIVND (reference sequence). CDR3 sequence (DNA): TGTGCCAGTAGTATCGGGCCCATGAACACTGAAGCTTTCTTT. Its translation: CASSIGPMNTEAFF.

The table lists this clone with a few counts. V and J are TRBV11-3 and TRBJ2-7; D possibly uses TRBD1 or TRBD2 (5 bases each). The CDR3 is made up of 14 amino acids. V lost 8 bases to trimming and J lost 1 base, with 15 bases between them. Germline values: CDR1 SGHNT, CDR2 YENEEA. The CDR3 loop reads CASCRDPTSYEQYF. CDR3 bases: TGTGCCAGCTGCCGGGACCCCACGTCCTACGAGCAGTACTTC.

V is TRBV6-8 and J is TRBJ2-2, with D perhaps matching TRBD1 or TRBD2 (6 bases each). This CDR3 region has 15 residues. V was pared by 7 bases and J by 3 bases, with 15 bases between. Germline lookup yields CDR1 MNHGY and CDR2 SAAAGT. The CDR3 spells CASTRKGGDTGELFF. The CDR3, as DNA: TGTGCCAGCACTCGAAAGGGGGGAGACACCGGGGAGCTGTTTTTT.

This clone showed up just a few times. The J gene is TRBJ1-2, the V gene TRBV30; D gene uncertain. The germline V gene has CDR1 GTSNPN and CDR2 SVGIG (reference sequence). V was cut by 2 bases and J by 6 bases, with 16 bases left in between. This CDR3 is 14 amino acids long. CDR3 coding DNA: TGTGCCTGGAGTAATGGGTTACTAAATCATGGCTACACCTTC. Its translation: CAWSNGLLNHGYTF.

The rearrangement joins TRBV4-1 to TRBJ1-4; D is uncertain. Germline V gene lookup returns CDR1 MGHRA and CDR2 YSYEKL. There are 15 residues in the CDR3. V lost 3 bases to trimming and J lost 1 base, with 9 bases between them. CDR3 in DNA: TGCGCCAGCAGCCAGGAAGGCGGAACTAATGAAAAACTGTTTTTT. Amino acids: CASSQEGGTNEKLFF.

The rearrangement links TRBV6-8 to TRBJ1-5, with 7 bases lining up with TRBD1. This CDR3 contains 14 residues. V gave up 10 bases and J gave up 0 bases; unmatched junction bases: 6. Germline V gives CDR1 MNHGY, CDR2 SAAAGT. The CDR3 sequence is CATTTGNSNQPQHF. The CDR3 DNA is TGTGCCACCACGACAGGGAATAGCAATCAGCCCCAGCATTTT.

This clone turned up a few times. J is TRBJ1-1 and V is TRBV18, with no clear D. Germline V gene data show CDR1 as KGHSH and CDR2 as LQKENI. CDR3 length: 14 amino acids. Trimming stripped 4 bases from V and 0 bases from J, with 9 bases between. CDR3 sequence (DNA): TGTGCCAGCTCACAGAAGACGGTGAACACTGAAGCTTTCTTT. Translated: CASSQKTVNTEAFF. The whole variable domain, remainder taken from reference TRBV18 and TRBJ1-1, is NAGVMQNPRHLVRRRGQEARLRCSPMKGHSHVYWYRQLPEEGLKFMVYLQKENIIDESGMPKERFSAEFPKEGPSILRIQQVVRGDSAAYFCASSQKTVNTEAFFGQGTRLTVV.

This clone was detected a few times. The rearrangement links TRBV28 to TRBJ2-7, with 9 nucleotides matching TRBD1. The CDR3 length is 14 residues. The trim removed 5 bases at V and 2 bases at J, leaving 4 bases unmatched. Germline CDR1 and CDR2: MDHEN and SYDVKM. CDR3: CASSEGQGAYEQYF. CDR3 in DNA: TGTGCCAGCAGTGAGGGACAGGGAGCCTACGAGCAGTACTTC.

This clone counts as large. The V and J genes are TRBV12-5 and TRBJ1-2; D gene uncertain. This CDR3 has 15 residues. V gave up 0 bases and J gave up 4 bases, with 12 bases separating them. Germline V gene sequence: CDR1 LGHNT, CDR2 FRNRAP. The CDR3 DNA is TGTGCTAGTGGTTTGGTACTTAAGGAGTTCTATGGCTACACCTTC. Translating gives CASGLVLKEFYGYTF.

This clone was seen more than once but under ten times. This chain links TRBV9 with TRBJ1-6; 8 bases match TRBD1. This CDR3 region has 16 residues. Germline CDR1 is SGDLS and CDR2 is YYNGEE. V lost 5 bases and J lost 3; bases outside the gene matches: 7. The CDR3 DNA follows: TGTGCCAGCAGTGCGCGGGACAGGAACTATAATTCACCCCTCCACTTT. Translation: CASSARDRNYNSPLHF.

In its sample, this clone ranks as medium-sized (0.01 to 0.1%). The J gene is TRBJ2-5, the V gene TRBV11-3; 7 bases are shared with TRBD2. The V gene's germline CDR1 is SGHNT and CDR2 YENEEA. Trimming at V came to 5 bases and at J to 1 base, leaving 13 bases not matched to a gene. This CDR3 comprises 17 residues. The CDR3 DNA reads TGTGCCAGCAGCCCCGGTTTTACCCTAGCGGCCCAAGAGACCCAGTACTTC. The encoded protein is CASSPGFTLAAQETQYF.

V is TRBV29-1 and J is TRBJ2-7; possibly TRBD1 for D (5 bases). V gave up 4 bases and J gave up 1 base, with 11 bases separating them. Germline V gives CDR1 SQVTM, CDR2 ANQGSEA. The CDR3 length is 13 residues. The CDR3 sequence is CSVVAGWSYEQYF. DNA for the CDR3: TGCAGCGTTGTGGCAGGGTGGTCCTACGAGCAGTACTTC.